This TCR beta chain derives from a study of T cell responses to AZD1222 COVID-19 vaccine. The V gene's germline CDR1 is SNHLY and CDR2 FYNNEI. With 4 bases removed from V and 4 bases from J, the gap between germline ends came to 4 bases. CDR3 length: 11 amino acids. The repertoire was sequenced with immunoSEQ multiplex PCR; TCRdb's copy has only in-frame clones and lacks some. In the table there are more than 85,000 clones, roughly 90% of which are singletons. The source is an adult in good health. The chain combines TRBV2 with TRBJ2-5; no clear D gene. Source: peripheral blood, taken on day 0 of AZD1222 vaccination. Written as DNA, the CDR3 is TGTGCCAGCAGTGTTGGAGAGACCCAGTACTTC. Translating it yields CASSVGETQYF.